Sequencing of this T cell receptor (beta chain) was carried out in a study of T-cell memory formation after mild COVID-19. On the study more broadly: Largely, the TCR clusters proved donor specific.

5'RACE with constant-segment primers built TCRalpha and TCRbeta cDNA libraries with UMIs. MiXCR, run by TCRdb on the 5' RACE reads, gives a single entry per CDR3 protein. The table includes 470,000 or so distinct CDR3 sequences, roughly 18% detected once. The CDR3 is 12 residues long. V was pared by 3 bases and J by 4 bases, with 7 bases between. Germline values: CDR1 LGHDT, CDR2 YNNKEL (reference sequence). The sequence was obtained from a man younger than 35 who had mild COVID-19 (a few samples of this study predate the infection). Cell type and time point are not known. J is TRBJ2-7 and V is TRBV3-1; D unclear. The sample was PBMCs or a T cell subset sorted from them (not recorded which). CDR3 coding DNA: TGTGCCAGCAGCCATTCGATATACGAGCAGTACTTC. It yields the protein CASSHSIYEQYF.